This section outlines one T cell receptor (beta chain) sequence together with its context. The assay was immunoSEQ multiplex PCR, and TCRdb's table has in-frame clones only and misses some. The sample lists under 450,000 clones, 95% occurring once. The CDR3 runs 16 residues. The germline V gene has CDR1 SEHNR and CDR2 FQNEAQ (reference sequence). Trimming removed 2 bases at V and 3 bases at J, with 17 bases between. This sample was included in a study of shared T cell receptors in the human thymus. Sequences were obtained from thymocytes. This TCR came from a human donor. The V and J genes are TRBV7-9 and TRBJ2-7, with D perhaps matching TRBD2 (5 bases). The CDR3 protein is CASSLLSLGLNYEQYF. The CDR3 DNA reads TGTGCCAGCAGCTTACTCTCCCTCGGACTTAACTACGAGCAGTACTTC.